The 18 T cell receptor beta chains below all came from one sample that was sequenced in a study of OX40 agonist ivuxolimab in advanced cancers. Libraries were prepared by immunoSEQ multiplex PCR; TCRdb keeps only in-frame clonotypes and omits some of them. The sample holds tens of thousands of clones, approximately 86% seen once. The sample in question was CD4+ or CD8+ T cells sorted from blood, obtained in a trial of the OX40 agonist ivuxolimab. These receptors all come from an adult with an advanced solid tumor such as melanoma, head and neck, liver or kidney cancer.

This chain links TRBV29-1 with TRBJ1-1; 7 bases map to TRBD1. Germline V lookup: CDR1 SQVTM, CDR2 ANQGSEA. The CDR3 spans 13 residues. V lost 7 bases and J lost 1; bases outside the gene matches: 6. The CDR3: CSAQGSGNTEAFF. The CDR3 bases are TGCAGCGCACAGGGGTCCGGGAACACTGAAGCTTTCTTT.

V is TRBV11-2 and J is TRBJ2-3; a weak D match, TRBD2 (5 bases). Germline loops: CDR1 SGHAT, CDR2 FQNNGV. Trimming stripped 3 bases from V and 3 bases from J, with 13 bases between. The CDR3 runs to 15 residues. CDR3 nucleotide sequence: TGTGCCAGCAGCTTCCGTCGGGGAAGGACAGATACGCAGTATTTT. Its protein product is CASSFRRGRTDTQYF. The full variable domain, rest sourced from reference TRBV11-2 and TRBJ2-3, is EAGVAQSPRYKIIEKRQSVAFWCNPISGHATLYWYQQILGQGPKLLIQFQNNGVVDDSQLPKDRFSAERLKGVDSTLKIQPAKLEDSAVYLCASSFRRGRTDTQYFGPGTRLTVL.

The gene calls are TRBV18 and TRBJ1-1; D call uncertain. The V end was cut by 2 bases, the J end by 0 bases, with 4 bases between. The CDR3 consists of 13 residues. Germline CDR1 and CDR2: KGHSH and LQKENI. This CDR3 reads CASSPNMNTEAFF. The CDR3 region has the DNA TGTGCCAGCTCACCAAACATGAACACTGAAGCTTTCTTT. Supplemented by reference TRBV18 and TRBJ1-1, the full variable domain reads NAGVMQNPRHLVRRRGQEARLRCSPMKGHSHVYWYRQLPEEGLKFMVYLQKENIIDESGMPKERFSAEFPKEGPSILRIQQVVRGDSAAYFCASSPNMNTEAFFGQGTRLTVV.

This clone was counted once. The chain carries TRBV30 and TRBJ1-5, with a possible D match to TRBD1 (5 bases). In germline, CDR1 is GTSNPN, CDR2 SVGIG (reference sequence). This CDR3 has 22 residues. V was shortened by 1 base and J by 0 bases, with 31 bases between the two germline ends. The chain's CDR3 is CAWSARGRGGNGISYSNQPQHF. The CDR3 DNA follows: TGTGCCTGGAGTGCCCGAGGGAGGGGAGGCAATGGAATCTCCTATAGCAATCAGCCCCAGCATTTT. The full variable domain, completed using reference TRBV30 and TRBJ1-5, is SQTIHQWPATLVQPVGSPLSLECTVEGTSNPNLYWYRQAAGRGLQLLFYSVGIGQISSEVPQNLSASRPQDRQFILSSKKLLLSDSGFYLCAWSARGRGGNGISYSNQPQHFGDGTRLSIL.

The chain recombines TRBV29-1 with TRBJ2-3; TRBD2 matches at 7 bases. Germline V gene lookup returns CDR1 SQVTM and CDR2 ANQGSEA. The CDR3 spans 13 residues. Trimming at V came to 5 bases and at J to 3 bases, leaving 5 bases not matched to a gene. The CDR3 loop reads CSVRQGGTDTQYF. As DNA, the CDR3 is TGCAGCGTTCGCCAGGGAGGGACAGATACGCAGTATTTT.

This chain connects TRBV6-6 to TRBJ1-6, with 7 bases aligning to TRBD1. V shed 4 bases, J shed 8 bases, and the junction held 2 bases outside the gene matches. Germline values: CDR1 MNHNY, CDR2 SVGAGI (reference sequence). This CDR3 is built from 13 residues. In nucleotides, the CDR3 is TGTGCCAGCAGTTTCGACAGGGATTCACCCCTCCACTTT. It translates to CASSFDRDSPLHF.

The V call is TRBV5-1, the J call TRBJ2-3; D gene uncertain. The CDR3 has 14 amino acids. CDR1 and CDR2 (germline): SGHRS, YFSETQ. The V end was cut by 7 bases, the J end by 1 base, with 13 bases between. The CDR3 sequence is CASRPLAGTDTQYF. The CDR3 DNA follows: TGCGCCAGCCGTCCACTGGCGGGCACAGATACGCAGTATTTT. Using reference TRBV5-1 and TRBJ2-3 for the parts outside the CDR3, the full variable domain is KAGVTQTPRYLIKTRGQQVTLSCSPISGHRSVSWYQQTPGQGLQFLFEYFSETQRNKGNFPGRFSGRQFSNSRSEMNVSTLELGDSALYLCASRPLAGTDTQYFGPGTRLTVL.

This clone was counted once. J is TRBJ2-1 and V is TRBV7-9, with 10 bases lining up with TRBD2. V lost 5 bases, J lost 4 bases, and 5 bases stayed unmatched. The germline CDR1 and CDR2 sequences are SEHNR and FQNEAQ (reference sequence). The CDR3 totals 15 residues. The CDR3 DNA reads as TGTGCCAGCAGCCTCGGACTAGCGGCTTACAATGAGCAGTTCTTC. It is translated as CASSLGLAAYNEQFF.

The chain is built from TRBV28 and TRBJ1-1, with 8 bases matching TRBD1. V was pared by 3 bases and J by 11 bases, with 5 bases of the junction left unmatched. CDR1 is MDHEN and CDR2 is SYDVKM in the germline V gene. The CDR3 has 12 amino acids. CDR3 amino acids: CASSLDRVAAFF. For the CDR3, the DNA is TGTGCCAGCAGTTTGGACAGGGTGGCTGCTTTCTTT.

This CDR3 reads CATRPQTSYEQYF. CDR3 coding DNA: TGTGCCACTCGACCCCAGACCTCCTACGAGCAGTACTTC. The rearrangement uses TRBV28 and TRBJ2-7; no firm D call. V gave up 10 bases and J gave up 0 bases, with 13 bases separating them. From germline, CDR1 is MDHEN and CDR2 SYDVKM. The CDR3 sequence is 13 residues long. The full variable domain, its missing parts supplied by reference TRBV28 and TRBJ2-7, is DVKVTQSSRYLVKRTGEKVFLECVQDMDHENMFWYRQDPGLGLRLIYFSYDVKMKEKGDIPEGYSVSREKKERFSLILESASTNQTSMYLCATRPQTSYEQYFGPGTRLTVT.

The sample holds a few counts of this clone. In nucleotides, the CDR3 is TGTGCCAGCAATGTTCTAGGTCACGGCCTCGAGACCCAGTACTTC. Amino acid sequence: CASNVLGHGLETQYF. This chain connects TRBV28 to TRBJ2-5; D remains ambiguous. CDR1 and CDR2 from the germline V gene are MDHEN and SYDVKM. This CDR3 spans 15 amino acids. Trimming removed 7 bases from V and 5 bases from J, with 20 bases in between.

The chain recombines TRBV11-2 with TRBJ1-2; D is possibly TRBD1 (5 bases). The V and J ends lost 5 bases and 10 bases respectively, with 20 bases between them. The CDR3 runs to 14 residues. In germline, CDR1 is SGHAT, CDR2 FQNNGV. The CDR3 DNA is TGTGCCAGCAGCCCCCGGTGGGACTACGGGGACTACACCTTC. This codes for CASSPRWDYGDYTF.

Worth noting for this clone: In the same sample, other DNA sequences code for this CDR3. The genes are TRBV27 and TRBJ1-4; perhaps TRBD1 as D (5 bases). This CDR3 contains 14 residues. Trimming stripped 2 bases from V and 5 bases from J, with 9 bases between. Germline V gene sequence: CDR1 MNHEY, CDR2 SMNVEV (reference sequence). In DNA form, the CDR3 reads TGTGCCAGCAGTTTACTGAGGGACAATGAAAAACTGTTTTTT. It translates to CASSLLRDNEKLFF.

The count of this clone is one. The chain links TRBV18 to TRBJ2-5; no clear D. The CDR3 consists of 13 residues. Germline CDR1 and CDR2: KGHSH and LQKENI. Trimming stripped 0 bases from V and 5 bases from J, with 7 bases between. The CDR3 here is CASSPPGRETQYF. In DNA, the CDR3 is TGTGCCAGCTCACCACCCGGGCGGGAGACCCAGTACTTC.

The DNA of the CDR3 is TGTGCCTGGAGTGTACGATGGGACTCCAAAAACATTCAGTACTTC. This sequence encodes CAWSVRWDSKNIQYF. The genes are TRBV30 and TRBJ2-4, with a weak D call TRBD2 (6 bases). CDR3 length equals 15 residues. V was trimmed by 0 bases and J by 2 bases, leaving 11 bases between them. Germline CDR1 and CDR2: GTSNPN and SVGIG (reference sequence).

The chain recombines TRBV28 with TRBJ2-7, with 7 bases identical to TRBD2. J was trimmed by 1 base and V by 5 bases; bases with no gene match: 8. In germline, CDR1 is MDHEN, CDR2 SYDVKM. The CDR3 is 15 amino acids. CDR3 DNA: TGTGCCAGCAGTAGCCCGGGAGGTCCATCCTACGAGCAGTACTTC. Translation: CASSSPGGPSYEQYF.

The chain uses TRBV7-8 and TRBJ2-3; D gene unclear. The germline V gene encodes CDR1 SGHVS and CDR2 FQNEAQ. V was shortened by 2 bases and J by 2 bases, with 8 bases between the two germline ends. The CDR3 has 14 residues. The DNA for the CDR3 is TGTGCCAGCAGCTTAAGTATCTTCACAGATACGCAGTATTTT. Residues: CASSLSIFTDTQYF. Looking up the rest from reference TRBV7-8 and TRBJ2-3 gives the full variable domain: GAGVSQSPRYKVAKRGQDVALRCDPISGHVSLFWYQQALGQGPEFLTYFQNEAQLDKSGLPSDRFFAERPEGSVSTLKIQRTQQEDSAVYLCASSLSIFTDTQYFGPGTRLTVL.

The chain carries TRBV7-9 and TRBJ2-3; D is ambiguous. Germline CDR1 and CDR2: SEHNR and FQNEAQ (reference sequence). With 9 bases removed from V and 2 bases from J, the gap between germline ends came to 6 bases. CDR3 length equals 11 residues. CDR3 bases: TGTGCCAGTCTGGACACAGATACGCAGTATTTT. Protein: CASLDTDTQYF.